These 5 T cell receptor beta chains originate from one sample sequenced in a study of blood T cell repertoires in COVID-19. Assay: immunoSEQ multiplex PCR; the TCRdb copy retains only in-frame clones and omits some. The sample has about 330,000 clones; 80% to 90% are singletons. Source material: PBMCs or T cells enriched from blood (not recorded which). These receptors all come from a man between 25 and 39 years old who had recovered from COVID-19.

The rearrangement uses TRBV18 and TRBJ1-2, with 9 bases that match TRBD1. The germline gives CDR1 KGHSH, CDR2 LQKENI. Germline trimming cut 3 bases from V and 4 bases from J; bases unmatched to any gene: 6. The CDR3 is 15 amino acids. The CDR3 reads CASSPRTGAGYGYTF. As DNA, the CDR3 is TGTGCCAGCTCACCGAGGACAGGGGCGGGCTATGGCTACACCTTC.

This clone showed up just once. The CDR3 loop reads CASTQDRGFGTQYF. The DNA of the CDR3 is TGTGCCAGTACCCAGGACAGGGGGTTTGGTACGCAGTATTTT. The chain recombines TRBV19 with TRBJ2-3; 10 positions match TRBD1. Germline V CDR1 and CDR2: LNHDA, SQIVND (reference sequence). CDR3 size: 14 residues. J lost 8 bases, V lost 7 bases, and 9 bases had no gene match.

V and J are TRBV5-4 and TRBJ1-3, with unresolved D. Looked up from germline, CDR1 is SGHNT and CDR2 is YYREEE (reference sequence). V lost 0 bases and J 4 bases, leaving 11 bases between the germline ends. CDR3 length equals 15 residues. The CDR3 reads CASSLVPGLGNTIYF. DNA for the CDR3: TGTGCCAGCAGCTTGGTCCCTGGACTGGGAAACACCATATATTTT.

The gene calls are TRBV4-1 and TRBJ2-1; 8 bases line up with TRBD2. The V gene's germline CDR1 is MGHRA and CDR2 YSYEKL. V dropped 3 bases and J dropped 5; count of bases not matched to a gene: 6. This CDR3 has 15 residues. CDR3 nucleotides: TGCGCCAGCAGCCAGCTAGCGGGCCAGAACAATGAGCAGTTCTTC. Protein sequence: CASSQLAGQNNEQFF.

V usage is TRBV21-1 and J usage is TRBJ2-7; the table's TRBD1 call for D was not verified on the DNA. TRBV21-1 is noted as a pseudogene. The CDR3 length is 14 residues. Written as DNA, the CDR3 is TGTGCCAGCTACAACAGGGTCCACTCCTACGAGCAGTACTTC. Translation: CASYNRVHSYEQYF.